These 32 T cell receptor beta chains came from one sample sequenced in a study of CD8 T cells in Susac syndrome. About 0.45 to 1 ug RNA was reverse transcribed with random hexamers. TCRdb re-called the immunoSEQ multiplex PCR reads through MiXCR, storing one row per CDR3 protein. This sample has some 120,000 distinct CDR3 sequences, with about 94% found just once. The sample was CD4+ T cells from PBMCs. Receptors were obtained from a human donor with multiple sclerosis.

This chain connects TRBV30 to TRBJ1-2; D unclear. The CDR3 totals 12 residues. Germline-derived CDR1 and CDR2 are GTSNPN and SVGIG (reference sequence). Trimming removed 0 bases at V and 6 bases at J, with 8 bases between. Written as DNA, the CDR3 is TGTGCCTGGAGTGTACGGGGTGATGGCTACACCTTC. Translated: CAWSVRGDGYTF.

The chain employs TRBV20-1 and TRBJ1-1, with D tentatively TRBD1 (5 bases). With 1 base removed from V and 0 bases from J, the gap between germline ends came to 12 bases. The CDR3 runs 15 residues. Per the germline V gene, CDR1 is DFQATT and CDR2 is SNEGSKA (reference sequence). This CDR3 is CSARAAGRLNTEAFF. CDR3 bases: TGCAGTGCTAGAGCCGCGGGGCGGCTGAACACTGAAGCTTTCTTT.

The chain is built from TRBV30 and TRBJ2-2; TRBD2 matches 7 bases. CDR1 GTSNPN and CDR2 SVGIG come from the germline V gene (reference sequence). This CDR3 has 14 residues. After removal of 2 bases from V and 6 bases from J, the junction contained 6 bases not matched to a gene. The CDR3 region is CAWSRTSWAGELFF. CDR3 in DNA: TGTGCCTGGAGTCGGACTAGTTGGGCCGGGGAGCTGTTTTTT.

The CDR3 spells CASSPRVGMNTEAFF. The CDR3 coding sequence is TGCGCCAGCAGCCCTCGTGTGGGCATGAACACTGAAGCTTTCTTT. The rearrangement joins TRBV5-1 to TRBJ1-1; D is ambiguous. V was pared by 4 bases and J by 0 bases, with 13 bases between. The CDR3 sequence is 15 residues long. CDR1 is SGHRS and CDR2 is YFSETQ in the germline V gene.

The genes are TRBV19 and TRBJ1-5, with D perhaps matching TRBD1 (6 bases). Between the trimmed V and J ends, which lost 6 bases and 0 bases, there was a span of 12 bases. The CDR3 length is 15 residues. CDR1 is LNHDA and CDR2 is SQIVND in the germline V gene (reference sequence). The CDR3 reads CASRSGALSNQPQHF. CDR3 coding DNA: TGTGCCAGTAGGTCGGGGGCCCTTAGCAATCAGCCCCAGCATTTT. Full variable domain (missing parts from reference TRBV19 and TRBJ1-5): DGGITQSPKYLFRKEGQNVTLSCEQNLNHDAMYWYRQDPGQGLRLIYYSQIVNDFQKGDIAEGYSVSREKKESFPLTVTSAQKNPTAFYLCASRSGALSNQPQHFGDGTRLSIL.

The chain employs TRBV4-3 and TRBJ2-7, with TRBD2 as a possible D gene (6 bases). Germline assignment: CDR1 LGHNA and CDR2 YSLEER. This CDR3 spans 13 amino acids. Trimming left V 2 bases short and J 5 bases short, with 10 bases between. As DNA, the CDR3 is TGCGCCAGCAGCCAACGGCCGGGGGACGAGCAGTACTTC. This translates into CASSQRPGDEQYF.

This rearrangement joins TRBV3-1 to TRBJ2-1, with a possible D match to TRBD1 (6 bases). V lost 5 bases to trimming and J lost 3 bases, with 11 bases between them. Germline loops: CDR1 LGHDT, CDR2 YNNKEL (reference sequence). This CDR3 comprises 14 residues. CDR3 in DNA: TGTGCCAGCAGCGCTGACAGGTTCTACAATGAGCAGTTCTTC. This encodes CASSADRFYNEQFF.

The table lists this clonotype with a count of one. V usage is TRBV4-1 and J usage is TRBJ2-7; no clear D gene. In germline, CDR1 is MGHRA, CDR2 YSYEKL. The CDR3 has 16 residues. The V and J ends lost 2 bases and 2 bases respectively, with 16 bases between them. The CDR3 is CASSQQLLPDTYEQYF. Written as DNA, the CDR3 is TGCGCCAGCAGCCAACAGTTATTACCCGACACCTACGAGCAGTACTTC.

The gene calls are TRBV10-3 and TRBJ2-7; D possibly corresponds to TRBD1 (6 bases). V lost 6 bases, J lost 0 bases, and 9 bases lay in between. The germline V gene has CDR1 ENHRY and CDR2 SYGVKD. This CDR3 has 13 amino acids. The CDR3 loop reads CAIRDSSSYEQYF. Here the CDR3 DNA reads TGTGCCATCAGGGACAGTAGCTCCTACGAGCAGTACTTC.

The chain has TRBV3-1 and TRBJ1-6; the D is unclear. The V end lost 6 bases, the J end lost 8 bases, and 8 bases lay between the germline ends. Germline V gives CDR1 LGHDT, CDR2 YNNKEL (reference sequence). The CDR3 sequence is 12 residues long. The CDR3 DNA sequence: TGTGCCAGCAGTAGAGGAGATTCACCCCTCCACTTT. The encoded protein is CASSRGDSPLHF. Using reference TRBV3-1 and TRBJ1-6 for the parts outside the CDR3, the full variable domain is DTAVSQTPKYLVTQMGNDKSIKCEQNLGHDTMYWYKQDSKKFLKIMFSYNNKELIINETVPNRFSPKSPDKAHLNLHINSLELGDSAVYFCASSRGDSPLHFGNGTRLTVT.

The V and J genes are TRBV15 and TRBJ1-3; D is possibly TRBD1 (6 bases). V was shortened by 3 bases and J by 0 bases, with 12 bases between the two germline ends. Per germline, CDR1 LNHNV and CDR2 YYDKDF (reference sequence). This CDR3 contains 16 residues. The CDR3 reads CATSSPRDNSGNTIYF. The CDR3 nucleotides read TGTGCCACCAGCAGTCCTCGGGACAACTCTGGAAACACCATATATTTT. Based on the CDR3 plus reference TRBV15 and TRBJ1-3, the full variable domain is DAMVIQNPRYQVTQFGKPVTLSCSQTLNHNVMYWYQQKSSQAPKLLFHYYDKDFNNEADTPDNFQSRRPNTSFCFLDIRSPGLGDTAMYLCATSSPRDNSGNTIYFGEGSWLTVV.

The rearrangement links TRBV5-4 to TRBJ2-1; the D is unclear. Trimming removed 1 base at V and 10 bases at J, with 9 bases between. The CDR3 runs 12 residues. Germline CDR1 and CDR2: SGHNT and YYREEE (reference sequence). The DNA for the CDR3 is TGTGCCAGCAGCTTGCCCACACGCGAGCAGTTCTTC. Its protein is CASSLPTREQFF.

V gene TRBV7-8 combines with J gene TRBJ1-1, with a tentative D call TRBD1 (5 bases). The CDR3 runs to 14 residues. CDR1 and CDR2 (germline): SGHVS, FQNEAQ. The V gene lost 3 bases and the J gene lost 1 base, with 9 bases spanning the gap. The CDR3 reads CASSLRRENTEAFF. The CDR3 coding sequence is TGTGCCAGCAGCTTGCGCAGGGAGAACACTGAAGCTTTCTTT.

The chain couples TRBV7-8 to TRBJ1-6; D is ambiguous. The CDR3 totals 15 residues. The V gene lost 1 base and the J gene lost 10 bases, with 14 bases spanning the gap. Germline CDR1 reads SGHVS; CDR2 reads FQNEAQ. CDR3 sequence (DNA): TGTGCCAGCAGCTTAGGCGGAGGGCTTGGGTCACCCCTCCACTTT. This sequence encodes CASSLGGGLGSPLHF.

The chain has TRBV10-3 and TRBJ1-5; 10 bases align to TRBD1. Germline-derived CDR1 and CDR2 are ENHRY and SYGVKD. V lost 6 bases, J lost 2 bases, and 10 bases stayed unmatched. The CDR3 totals 17 residues. The DNA of the CDR3 is TGTGCCATCAGGCGGGACAGGGGAATGTTAGGCAATCAGCCCCAGCATTTT. Translating it yields CAIRRDRGMLGNQPQHF.

This chain uses TRBV4-1 with TRBJ2-3; D gene ambiguous. CDR3 length: 12 residues. Between the trimmed V and J ends, which lost 4 bases and 6 bases, there was a span of 8 bases. Germline CDR1 is MGHRA and CDR2 is YSYEKL. The CDR3 reads CASSRPMDTQYF. The CDR3 region has the DNA TGCGCCAGCAGCCGGCCAATGGATACGCAGTATTTT.

The rearrangement links TRBV18 to TRBJ1-6, with 10 bases lining up with TRBD1. The CDR3 extends over 15 amino acids. Germline lookup yields CDR1 KGHSH and CDR2 LQKENI. With 3 bases clipped from V and 6 bases from J, the junction kept 2 bases outside the gene matches. The CDR3 sequence is CASSPRDRGNSPLHF. CDR3 nucleotides: TGTGCCAGCTCACCCCGGGACAGGGGTAATTCACCCCTCCACTTT.

The genes are TRBV30 and TRBJ1-5; D remains ambiguous. The ends were cut back, 4 bases at V and 5 bases at J, with 12 bases in the middle. The length of the CDR3 is 13 residues. Germline V gene lookup returns CDR1 GTSNPN and CDR2 SVGIG (reference sequence). This CDR3 is CAWTAGQYQPQHF. The DNA of the CDR3 is TGTGCCTGGACCGCCGGCCAATATCAGCCCCAGCATTTT.

The chain employs TRBV3-1 and TRBJ1-4, with a possible D match to TRBD1 (6 bases). The germline gives CDR1 LGHDT, CDR2 YNNKEL (reference sequence). CDR3 size: 13 residues. V lost 4 bases, J lost 7 bases, and 10 bases lay in between. This chain's CDR3 is CASSRVRGEKLFF. The DNA for the CDR3 is TGTGCCAGCAGCCGGGTCAGGGGTGAAAAACTGTTTTTT.

The chain combines TRBV7-2 with TRBJ1-1; D may be TRBD1 (6 bases). The CDR3 is 12 amino acids. The V gene's germline CDR1 is SGHTA and CDR2 FQGNSA. Trimming stripped 5 bases from V and 10 bases from J, with 14 bases between. CDR3 DNA: TGTGCCAGCAGCCTATCAAGGGGGACAGCTTTCTTT. Translating it yields CASSLSRGTAFF.

The J gene is TRBJ2-3, the V gene TRBV5-1; D uncertain. This CDR3 spans 12 amino acids. Trimming removed 4 bases at V and 2 bases at J, with 5 bases between. The germline V gene encodes CDR1 SGHRS and CDR2 YFSETQ. This CDR3 is CASSLPTDTQYF. The CDR3 DNA reads TGCGCCAGCAGCCTACCCACAGATACGCAGTATTTT.

The CDR3 sequence: CASSTTSGVILAKNIQYF. DNA of the CDR3: TGTGCCAGCAGTACGACTAGCGGGGTAATCCTAGCCAAAAACATTCAGTACTTC. This chain links TRBV6-1 with TRBJ2-4, with TRBD2 matching 11 bases. CDR3 length equals 18 residues. In germline, CDR1 is MNHNS, CDR2 SASEGT. V trimming: 5 bases; J trimming: 0 bases; junction bases outside the gene matches: 9.

The chain combines TRBV24-1 with TRBJ2-7; D gene unclear. The germline V gene encodes CDR1 KGHDR and CDR2 SFDVKD. Trimming removed 5 bases from V and 0 bases from J, with 7 bases in between. The CDR3 length is 13 residues. The CDR3 reads CATSAAGSYEQYF. The CDR3 DNA sequence: TGTGCCACCAGTGCGGCAGGCTCCTACGAGCAGTACTTC.

This clonotype has a single count. The V and J genes are TRBV29-1 and TRBJ2-3; TRBD1 aligns across 7 bases. The germline V gene has CDR1 SQVTM and CDR2 ANQGSEA. V lost 6 bases and J lost 1; bases outside the gene matches: 4. This CDR3 comprises 13 residues. The CDR3 DNA is TGCAGCGTAGGACAGGTCCGCACAGATACGCAGTATTTT. Amino acid sequence: CSVGQVRTDTQYF.

The rearrangement links TRBV15 to TRBJ1-5; 11 positions agree with TRBD1. The CDR3 is 17 residues long. V shed 0 bases and J 4 bases; nucleotides not matched to a gene: 5. Germline CDR1 LNHNV, CDR2 YYDKDF (reference sequence). DNA for the CDR3: TGTGCCACCAGCAGAGACTGGACAGGGGGCGTGAATCAGCCCCAGCATTTT. Translated: CATSRDWTGGVNQPQHF.

This sequence joins TRBV7-8 and TRBJ2-7; TRBD1 or TRBD2 may be the D gene (5 bases each). Trimming left V 4 bases short and J 4 bases short, with 11 bases between. From germline, CDR1 is SGHVS and CDR2 FQNEAQ. The CDR3 is made up of 13 amino acids. CDR3: CASSWGSGYEQYF. Written as DNA, the CDR3 is TGTGCCAGCAGCTGGGGGTCTGGGTACGAGCAGTACTTC.

The rearrangement links TRBV6-2 or TRBV6-3 to TRBJ2-7; D possibly uses TRBD1 or TRBD2 (5 bases each). The CDR3 totals 15 residues. V was shortened by 4 bases and J by 0 bases, with 13 bases between the two germline ends. The germline V gene encodes CDR1 MNHEY and CDR2 SVGEGT. The DNA for the CDR3 is TGTGCCAGCAGTTCTGGGGGACCGGTCTCCTACGAGCAGTACTTC. This encodes CASSSGGPVSYEQYF.

The chain is built from TRBV6-5 and TRBJ2-1; TRBD2 might be the D (5 bases). The germline V gene encodes CDR1 MNHEY and CDR2 SVGAGI. V shed 7 bases and J shed 7 bases, with 20 bases lying between them. The CDR3 spans 15 residues. The CDR3 DNA reads as TGTGCCAGCACCCTGTCGGCCGCTAGCAGGAATGAGCAGTTCTTC. Protein: CASTLSAASRNEQFF.

The chain links TRBV28 to TRBJ2-2; D possibly corresponds to TRBD1 (5 bases). Trimming removed 6 bases at V and 0 bases at J, with 23 bases between. CDR3 size: 19 residues. Looked up from germline, CDR1 is MDHEN and CDR2 is SYDVKM. DNA for the CDR3: TGTGCCAGCAGCGCCCTTGGGGCGCGATACAGCGCGAACACCGGGGAGCTGTTTTTT. Its protein product is CASSALGARYSANTGELFF.

The V gene is TRBV3-1, the J gene TRBJ1-2, with TRBD1 matching over 12 bases. Trimming took 0 bases from V and 6 from J; bases not matched to a gene: 8. Germline V gene sequence: CDR1 LGHDT, CDR2 YNNKEL (reference sequence). The CDR3 length is 17 residues. As DNA, the CDR3 is TGTGCCAGCAGCCAAGAGAAGAGGGACAGGGGGCGCGATGGCTACACCTTC. Its translation: CASSQEKRDRGRDGYTF.

The genes are TRBV6-5 and TRBJ2-6; a weak D match, TRBD2 (7 bases). The ends were cut back, 0 bases at V and 3 bases at J, with 12 bases in the middle. Germline-derived CDR1 and CDR2 are MNHEY and SVGAGI. This CDR3 has 17 amino acids. CDR3 sequence: CASSYSGGGGGANVLTF. The CDR3 coding sequence is TGTGCCAGCAGTTACTCTGGGGGGGGCGGTGGGGCCAACGTCCTGACTTTC.

The rearrangement uses TRBV6-5 and TRBJ1-2; 7 bases are a match to TRBD1. Trimming took 0 bases from V and 7 from J; bases not matched to a gene: 8. The CDR3 sequence is 15 residues long. Germline values: CDR1 MNHEY, CDR2 SVGAGI. CDR3 amino acids: CASSYSGKGAVGYTF. Written as DNA, the CDR3 is TGTGCCAGCAGTTACTCGGGAAAGGGGGCCGTTGGCTACACCTTC.